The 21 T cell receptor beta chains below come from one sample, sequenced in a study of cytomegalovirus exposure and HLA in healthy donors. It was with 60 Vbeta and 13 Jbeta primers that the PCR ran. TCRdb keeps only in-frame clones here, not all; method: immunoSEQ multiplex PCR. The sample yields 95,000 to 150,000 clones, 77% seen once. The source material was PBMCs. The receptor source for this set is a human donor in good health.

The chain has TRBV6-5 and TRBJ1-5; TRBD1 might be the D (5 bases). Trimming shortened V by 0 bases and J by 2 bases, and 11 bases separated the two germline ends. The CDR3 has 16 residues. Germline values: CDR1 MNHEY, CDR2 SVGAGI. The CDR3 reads CASSYSIGEGNQPQHF. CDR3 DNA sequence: TGTGCCAGCAGTTACTCGATAGGGGAGGGCAATCAGCCCCAGCATTTT.

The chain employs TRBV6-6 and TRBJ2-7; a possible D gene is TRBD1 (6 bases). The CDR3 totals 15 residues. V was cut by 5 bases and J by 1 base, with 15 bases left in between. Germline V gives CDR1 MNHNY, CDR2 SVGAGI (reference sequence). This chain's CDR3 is CASSQQGAGSYEQYF. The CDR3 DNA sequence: TGTGCCAGCAGTCAACAGGGCGCAGGATCCTACGAGCAGTACTTC.

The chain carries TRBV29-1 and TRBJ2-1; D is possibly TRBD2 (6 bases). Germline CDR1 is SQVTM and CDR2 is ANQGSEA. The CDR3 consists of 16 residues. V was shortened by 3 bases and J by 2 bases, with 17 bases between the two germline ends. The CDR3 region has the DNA TGCAGCGTTGAGGGGCTAGAGCGGGCCACCTACAATGAGCAGTTCTTC. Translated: CSVEGLERATYNEQFF.

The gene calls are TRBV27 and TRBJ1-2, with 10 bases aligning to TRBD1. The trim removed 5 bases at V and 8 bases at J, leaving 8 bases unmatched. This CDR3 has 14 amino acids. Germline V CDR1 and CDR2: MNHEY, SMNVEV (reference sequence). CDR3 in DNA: TGTGCCAGCAGTCCAAGGACAGGGGGATACGGCTACACCTTC. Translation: CASSPRTGGYGYTF.

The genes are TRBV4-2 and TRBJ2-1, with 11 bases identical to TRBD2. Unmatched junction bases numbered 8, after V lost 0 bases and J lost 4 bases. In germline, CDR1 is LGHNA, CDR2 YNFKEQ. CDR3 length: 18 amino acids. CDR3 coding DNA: TGTGCCAGCAGCCAAGACCCCGGACTAGCGGGTCCTTACAATGAGCAGTTCTTC. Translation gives CASSQDPGLAGPYNEQFF.

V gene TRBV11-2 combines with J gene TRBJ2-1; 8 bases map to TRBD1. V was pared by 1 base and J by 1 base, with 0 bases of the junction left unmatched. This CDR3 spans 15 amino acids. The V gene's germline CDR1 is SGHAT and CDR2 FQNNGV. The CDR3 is CASSLGQGSYNEQFF. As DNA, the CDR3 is TGTGCCAGCAGCTTAGGACAGGGGTCCTACAATGAGCAGTTCTTC.

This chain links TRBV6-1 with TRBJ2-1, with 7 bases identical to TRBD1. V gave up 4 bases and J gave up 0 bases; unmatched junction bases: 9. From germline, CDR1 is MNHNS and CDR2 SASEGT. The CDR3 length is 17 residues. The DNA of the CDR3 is TGTGCCAGCAGTGCACAAGGACAGGCTGGCTCCTACAATGAGCAGTTCTTC. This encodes CASSAQGQAGSYNEQFF.

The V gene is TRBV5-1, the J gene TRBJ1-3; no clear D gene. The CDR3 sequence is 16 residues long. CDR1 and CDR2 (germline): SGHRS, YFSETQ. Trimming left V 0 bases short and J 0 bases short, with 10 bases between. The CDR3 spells CASSLEGGNSGNTIYF. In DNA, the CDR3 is TGCGCCAGCAGCTTGGAGGGAGGGAACTCTGGAAACACCATATATTTT.

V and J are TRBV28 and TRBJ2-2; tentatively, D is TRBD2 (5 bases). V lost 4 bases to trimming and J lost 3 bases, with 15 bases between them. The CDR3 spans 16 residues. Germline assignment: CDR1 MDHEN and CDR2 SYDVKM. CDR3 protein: CASSSMIQEDTGELFF. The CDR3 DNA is TGTGCCAGCAGTTCGATGATCCAGGAGGACACCGGGGAGCTGTTTTTT.

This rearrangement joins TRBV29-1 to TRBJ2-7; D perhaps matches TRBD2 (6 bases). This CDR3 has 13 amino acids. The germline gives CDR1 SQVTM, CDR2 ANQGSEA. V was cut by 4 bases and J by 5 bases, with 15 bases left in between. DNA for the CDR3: TGCAGCGTTGGGAGGAGGGAGAGACACGAGCAGTACTTC. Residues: CSVGRRERHEQYF.

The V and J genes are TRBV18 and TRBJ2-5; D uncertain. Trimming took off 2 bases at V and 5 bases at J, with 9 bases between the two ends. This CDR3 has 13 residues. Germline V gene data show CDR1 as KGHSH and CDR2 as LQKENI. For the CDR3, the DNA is TGTGCCAGCTCACCAGCCAGAACGGAGACCCAGTACTTC. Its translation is CASSPARTETQYF.

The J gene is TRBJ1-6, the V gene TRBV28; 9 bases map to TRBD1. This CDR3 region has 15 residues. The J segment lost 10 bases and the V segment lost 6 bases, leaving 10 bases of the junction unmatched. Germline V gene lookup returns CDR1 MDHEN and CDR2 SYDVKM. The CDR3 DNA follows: TGTGCCAGCAGCACCTCCGGGACAGGGTCCTCACCCCTCCACTTT. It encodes CASSTSGTGSSPLHF.

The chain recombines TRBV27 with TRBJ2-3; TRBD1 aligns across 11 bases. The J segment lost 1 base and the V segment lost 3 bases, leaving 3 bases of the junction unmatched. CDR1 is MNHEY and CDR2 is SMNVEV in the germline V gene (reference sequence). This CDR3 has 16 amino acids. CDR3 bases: TGTGCCAGCAGTTTGGGGACAGGGGGAGGCACAGATACGCAGTATTTT. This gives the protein CASSLGTGGGTDTQYF.

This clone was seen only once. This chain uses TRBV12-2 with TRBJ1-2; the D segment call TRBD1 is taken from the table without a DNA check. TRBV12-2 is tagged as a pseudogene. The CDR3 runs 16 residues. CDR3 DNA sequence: TGTGCAAGTCGCTTAGTACCGGGACAGGCTGAAGTCGGCTACACCTTC. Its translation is CASRLVPGQAEVGYTF.

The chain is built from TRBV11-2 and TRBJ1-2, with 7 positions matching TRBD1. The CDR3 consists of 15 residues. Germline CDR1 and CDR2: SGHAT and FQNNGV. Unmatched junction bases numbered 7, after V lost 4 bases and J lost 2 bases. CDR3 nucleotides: TGTGCCAGCAGCTACCAACCGACAGGGAACTATGGCTACACCTTC. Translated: CASSYQPTGNYGYTF.

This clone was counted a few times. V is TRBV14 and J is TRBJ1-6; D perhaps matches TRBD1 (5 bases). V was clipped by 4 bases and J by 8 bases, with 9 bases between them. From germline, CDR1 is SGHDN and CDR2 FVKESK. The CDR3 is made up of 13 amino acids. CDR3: CASSLDRDSPLHF. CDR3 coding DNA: TGTGCCAGCAGCCTTGACAGAGATTCACCCCTCCACTTT.

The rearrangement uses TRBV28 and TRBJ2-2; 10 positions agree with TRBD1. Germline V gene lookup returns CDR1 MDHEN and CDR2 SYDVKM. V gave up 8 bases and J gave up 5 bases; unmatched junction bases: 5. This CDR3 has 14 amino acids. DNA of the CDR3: TGTGCCAGCGGGACAGGGGTTGAGACCGGGGAGCTGTTTTTT. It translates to CASGTGVETGELFF.

CDR3 region: CASRGQSYNEQFF. Here the CDR3 DNA reads TGTGCCAGCAGGGGACAGAGCTACAATGAGCAGTTCTTC. V usage is TRBV28 and J usage is TRBJ2-1; TRBD1 agrees at 7 bases. Germline V gene lookup returns CDR1 MDHEN and CDR2 SYDVKM. The CDR3 runs to 13 residues. V lost 6 bases to trimming and J lost 3 bases; unmatched junction nucleotides: 2.

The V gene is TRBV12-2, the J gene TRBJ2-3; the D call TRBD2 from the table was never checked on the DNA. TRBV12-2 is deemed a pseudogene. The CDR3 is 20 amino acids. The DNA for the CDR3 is TGTGCAAGCCAAACAAGAAATCGACTAGCGGGAGGGCCCGGCACAGATACGCAGTATTTT. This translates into CASQTRNRLAGGPGTDTQYF.

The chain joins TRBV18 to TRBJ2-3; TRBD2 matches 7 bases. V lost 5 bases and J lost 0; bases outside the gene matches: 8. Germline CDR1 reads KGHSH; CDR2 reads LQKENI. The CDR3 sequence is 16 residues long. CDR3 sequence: CASSTRGGSSTDTQYF. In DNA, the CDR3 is TGTGCCAGCTCAACTCGTGGCGGGAGTAGCACAGATACGCAGTATTTT.

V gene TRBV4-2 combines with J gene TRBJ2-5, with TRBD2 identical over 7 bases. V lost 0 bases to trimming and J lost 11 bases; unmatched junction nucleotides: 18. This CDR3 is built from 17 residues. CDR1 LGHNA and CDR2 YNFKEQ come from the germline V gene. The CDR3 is CASSQENALAVTYEQYF. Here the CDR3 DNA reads TGTGCCAGCAGCCAAGAGAATGCGCTAGCGGTTACTTATGAGCAGTACTTC.